This T cell receptor (beta chain) appears in the sequencing data of a study of T cells after yellow fever vaccination. Regarding the study as a whole: Contaminating bulk clonotypes could be abundant in FACS-sorted repertoires. Weaker overall, the secondary response nonetheless peaked faster (day 5 versus 15). Clones that expanded after primary vaccination mostly reappeared after the booster (less than 98% CD4, roughly 87% CD8).

Points on this clonotype: Its cognate antigen is unknown.

The CDR3 extends over 15 amino acids. The V and J ends lost 3 bases and 5 bases respectively, with 17 bases between them. CDR1 MNHEY and CDR2 SMNVEV come from the germline V gene (reference sequence). Synthesis of TCR cDNA relied on 5'RACE template switching, which attached a universal primer site and UMIs. A single record per CDR3 protein comes from TCRdb applying MiXCR to the 5' RACE reads. The table shows fewer than 350,000 distinct CDR3 sequences, with 7.5% to 9% occurring only once. The rearrangement joins TRBV27 to TRBJ2-7; D not resolved. The sequence derives from a man aged 18 to 29 who received the YFV17D yellow fever vaccine. The source was PBMCs, collected on the day of the first yellow fever vaccination. CDR3 DNA: TGTGCCAGCAGTTTTAACGTAGGCGTTTCCCACGAGCAGTACTTC. Protein: CASSFNVGVSHEQYF.